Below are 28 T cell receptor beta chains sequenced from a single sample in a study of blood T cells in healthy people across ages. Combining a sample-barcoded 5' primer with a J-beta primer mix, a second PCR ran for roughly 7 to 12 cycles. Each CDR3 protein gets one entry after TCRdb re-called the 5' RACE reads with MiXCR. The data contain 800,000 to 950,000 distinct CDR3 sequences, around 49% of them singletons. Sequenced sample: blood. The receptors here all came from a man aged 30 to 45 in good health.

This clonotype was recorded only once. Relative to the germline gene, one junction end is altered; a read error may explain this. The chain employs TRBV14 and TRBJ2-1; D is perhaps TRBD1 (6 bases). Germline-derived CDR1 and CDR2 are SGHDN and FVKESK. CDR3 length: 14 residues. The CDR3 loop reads CASSQLLGGNEQFF. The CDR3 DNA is TGTGCCAGCAGCCAACTTCTTGGGGGCAATGAACAGTTCTTC. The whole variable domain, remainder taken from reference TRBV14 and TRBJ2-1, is EAGVTQFPSHSVIEKGQTVTLRCDPISGHDNLYWYRRVMGKEIKFLLHFVKESKQDESGMPNNRFLAERTGGTYSTLKVQPAELEDSGVYFCASSQLLGGNEQFFGPGTRLTVL.

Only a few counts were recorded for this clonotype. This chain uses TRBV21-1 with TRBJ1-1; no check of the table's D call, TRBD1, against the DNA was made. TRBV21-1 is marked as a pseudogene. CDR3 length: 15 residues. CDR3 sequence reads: CASSGRQGADTEAFF. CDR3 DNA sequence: TGTGCCAGCAGCGGACGACAGGGGGCTGACACTGAAGCTTTCTTT.

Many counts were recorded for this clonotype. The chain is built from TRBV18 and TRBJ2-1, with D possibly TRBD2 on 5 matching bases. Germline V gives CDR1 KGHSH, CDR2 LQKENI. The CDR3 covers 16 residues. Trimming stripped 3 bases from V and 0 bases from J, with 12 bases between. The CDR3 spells CASSPSTRDSYNEQFF. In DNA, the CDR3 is TGTGCCAGCTCACCCTCGACGAGGGACTCCTACAATGAGCAGTTCTTC.

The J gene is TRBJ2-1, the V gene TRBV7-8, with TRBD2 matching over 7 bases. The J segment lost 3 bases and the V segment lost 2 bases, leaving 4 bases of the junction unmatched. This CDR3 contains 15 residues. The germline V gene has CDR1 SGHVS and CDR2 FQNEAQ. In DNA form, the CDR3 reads TGTGCCAGCAGCTTATCTAGCGGCCTCTACAATGAGCAGTTCTTC. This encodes CASSLSSGLYNEQFF.

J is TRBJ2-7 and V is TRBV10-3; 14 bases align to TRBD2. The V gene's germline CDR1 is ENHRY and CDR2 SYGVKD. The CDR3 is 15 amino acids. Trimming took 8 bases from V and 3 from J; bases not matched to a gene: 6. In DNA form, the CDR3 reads TGTGCCATCTCTCAGACTAGCGGGGGGGGCTACGAGCAGTACTTC. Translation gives CAISQTSGGGYEQYF.

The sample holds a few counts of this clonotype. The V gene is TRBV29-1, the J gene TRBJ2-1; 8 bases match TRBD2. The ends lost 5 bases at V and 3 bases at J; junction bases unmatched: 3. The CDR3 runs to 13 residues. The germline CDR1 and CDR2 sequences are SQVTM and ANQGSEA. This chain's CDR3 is CSVPGGHYNEQFF. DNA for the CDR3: TGCAGCGTTCCGGGGGGGCACTACAATGAGCAGTTCTTC.

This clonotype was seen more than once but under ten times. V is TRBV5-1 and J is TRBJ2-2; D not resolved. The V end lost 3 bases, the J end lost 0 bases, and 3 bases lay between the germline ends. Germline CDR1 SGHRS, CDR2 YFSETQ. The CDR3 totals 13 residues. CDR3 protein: CASSCANTGELFF. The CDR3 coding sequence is TGCGCCAGCAGCTGCGCGAACACCGGGGAGCTGTTTTTT.

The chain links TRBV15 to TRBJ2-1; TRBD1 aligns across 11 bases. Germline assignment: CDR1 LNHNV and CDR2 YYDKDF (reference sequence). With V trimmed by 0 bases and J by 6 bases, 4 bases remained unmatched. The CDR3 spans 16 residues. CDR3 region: CATSREGQGASNEQFF. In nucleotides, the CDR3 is TGTGCCACCAGCAGAGAAGGACAGGGGGCTAGCAATGAGCAGTTCTTC.

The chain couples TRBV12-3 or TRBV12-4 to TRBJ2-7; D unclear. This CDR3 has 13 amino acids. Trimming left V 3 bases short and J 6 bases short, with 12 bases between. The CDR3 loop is CASSLGSMREQYF. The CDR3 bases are TGTGCCAGCAGTTTGGGTTCAATGCGCGAGCAGTACTTC.

The CDR3 bases are TGCAGTGCTACCGGGTCTGCAACTAATGAAAAACTGTTTTTT. Translated, it gives CSATGSATNEKLFF. The chain combines TRBV20-1 with TRBJ1-4, with D unresolved. Trimming pared 4 bases from V and 0 bases from J, leaving 9 bases between. This CDR3 has 14 residues. Germline V gene data show CDR1 as DFQATT and CDR2 as SNEGSKA (reference sequence).

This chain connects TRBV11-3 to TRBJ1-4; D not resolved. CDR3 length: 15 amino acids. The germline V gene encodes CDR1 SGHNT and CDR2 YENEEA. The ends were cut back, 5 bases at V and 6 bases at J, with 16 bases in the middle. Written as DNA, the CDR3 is TGTGCCAGCAGCCGGTCCTTCGGAGAGGATGAAAAACTGTTTTTT. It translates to CASSRSFGEDEKLFF.

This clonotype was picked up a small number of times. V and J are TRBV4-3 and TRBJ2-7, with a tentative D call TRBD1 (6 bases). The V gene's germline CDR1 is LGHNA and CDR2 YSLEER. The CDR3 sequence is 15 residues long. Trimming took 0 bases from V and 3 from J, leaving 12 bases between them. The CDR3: CASSQDGGLNYEQYF. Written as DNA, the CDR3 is TGCGCCAGCAGCCAAGATGGGGGCCTGAACTACGAGCAGTACTTC.

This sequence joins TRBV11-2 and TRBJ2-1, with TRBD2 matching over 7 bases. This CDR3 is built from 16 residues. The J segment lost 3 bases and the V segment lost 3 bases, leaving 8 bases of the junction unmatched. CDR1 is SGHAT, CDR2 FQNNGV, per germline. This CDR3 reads CASSFARGMFYNEQFF. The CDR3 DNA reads TGTGCCAGCAGCTTCGCGCGGGGGATGTTCTACAATGAGCAGTTCTTC.

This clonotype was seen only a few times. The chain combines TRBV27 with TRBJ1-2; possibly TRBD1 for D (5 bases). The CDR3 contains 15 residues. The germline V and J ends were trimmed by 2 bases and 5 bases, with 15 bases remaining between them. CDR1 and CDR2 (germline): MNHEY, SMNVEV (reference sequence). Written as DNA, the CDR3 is TGTGCCAGCAGTTTAAAGGTGACAGTGGGATATGGCTACACCTTC. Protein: CASSLKVTVGYGYTF.

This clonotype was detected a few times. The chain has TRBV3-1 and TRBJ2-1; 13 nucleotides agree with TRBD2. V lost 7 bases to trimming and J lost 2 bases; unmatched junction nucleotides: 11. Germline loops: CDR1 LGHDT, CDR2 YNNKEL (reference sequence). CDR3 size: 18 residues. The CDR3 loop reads CASTGGTGLAGTYNEQFF. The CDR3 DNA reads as TGTGCCAGCACCGGGGGAACGGGACTAGCGGGGACCTACAATGAGCAGTTCTTC.

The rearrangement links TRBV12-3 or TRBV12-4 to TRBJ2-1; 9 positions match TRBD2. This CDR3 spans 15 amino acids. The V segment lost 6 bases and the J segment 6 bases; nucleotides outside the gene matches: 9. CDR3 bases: TGTGCCAGCAGCCACCCTGGACTAGCGACCAATGAGCAGTTCTTC. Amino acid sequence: CASSHPGLATNEQFF.

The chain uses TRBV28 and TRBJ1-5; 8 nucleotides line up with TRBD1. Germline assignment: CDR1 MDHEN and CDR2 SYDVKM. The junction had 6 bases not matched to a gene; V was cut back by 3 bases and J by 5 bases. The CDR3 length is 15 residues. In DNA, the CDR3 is TGTGCCAGCAGTTTGGAGGACAGGGCATATCAGCCCCAGCATTTT. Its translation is CASSLEDRAYQPQHF.

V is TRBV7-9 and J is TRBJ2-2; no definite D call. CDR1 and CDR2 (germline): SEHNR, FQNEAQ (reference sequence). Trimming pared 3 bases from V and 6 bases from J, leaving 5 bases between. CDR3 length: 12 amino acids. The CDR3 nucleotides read TGTGCCAGCAGCTTTCACCCCGGGGAGCTGTTTTTT. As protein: CASSFHPGELFF. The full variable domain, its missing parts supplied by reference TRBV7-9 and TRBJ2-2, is DTGVSQNPRHKITKRGQNVTFRCDPISEHNRLYWYRQTLGQGPEFLTYFQNEAQLEKSRLLSDRFSAERPKGSFSTLEIQRTEQGDSAMYLCASSFHPGELFFGEGSRLTVL.

The DNA for the CDR3 is TGTGCCAGCAGTCGGCTACAGGGCCCGAGCTCTGGGGCCAACGTCCTGACTTTC. Amino acid sequence: CASSRLQGPSSGANVLTF. This rearrangement joins TRBV3-1 to TRBJ2-6; D may be TRBD1 (6 bases). CDR3 length: 18 amino acids. CDR1 LGHDT and CDR2 YNNKEL come from the germline V gene (reference sequence). Trimming cost V 6 bases and J 0 bases, with 18 bases left between them.

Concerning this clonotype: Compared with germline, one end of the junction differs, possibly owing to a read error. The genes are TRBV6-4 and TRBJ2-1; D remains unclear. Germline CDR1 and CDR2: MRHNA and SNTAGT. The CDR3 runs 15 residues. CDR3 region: CAGSDSGGSYNEQFF. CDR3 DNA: TGTGCCGGCAGTGACTCGGGCGGCTCCTACAATGAGCAGTTCTTC.

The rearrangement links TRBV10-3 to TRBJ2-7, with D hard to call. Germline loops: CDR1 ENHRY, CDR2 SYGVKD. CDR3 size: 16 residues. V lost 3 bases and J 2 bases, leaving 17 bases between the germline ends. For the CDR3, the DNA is TGTGCCATCAGTGAAAGCTCGGCAGGTGGTCCCTACGAGCAGTACTTC. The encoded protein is CAISESSAGGPYEQYF.

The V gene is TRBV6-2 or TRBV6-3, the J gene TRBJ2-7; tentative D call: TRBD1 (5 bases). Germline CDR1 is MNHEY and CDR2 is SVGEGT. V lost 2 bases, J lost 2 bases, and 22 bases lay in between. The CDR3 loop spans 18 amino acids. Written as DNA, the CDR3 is TGTGCCAGCAGTTACCACCAAAGTCGTGGCAGGGTCGCCTACGAGCAGTACTTC. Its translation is CASSYHQSRGRVAYEQYF.

The CDR3 spells CASSRPNDQPQHF. The CDR3 nucleotides read TGTGCCAGCAGCCGCCCAAATGATCAGCCCCAGCATTTT. The chain employs TRBV3-1 and TRBJ1-5; D not certain. The CDR3 runs 13 residues. Germline CDR1 and CDR2: LGHDT and YNNKEL (reference sequence). Trimming took off 4 bases at V and 5 bases at J, with 9 bases between the two ends.

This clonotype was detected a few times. The chain's CDR3 is CASSFLASEQETQYF. Written as DNA, the CDR3 is TGTGCCAGCAGCTTCCTCGCTAGCGAACAAGAGACCCAGTACTTC. This chain connects TRBV7-2 to TRBJ2-5; TRBD2 is a possible D gene (6 bases). The germline CDR1 and CDR2 sequences are SGHTA and FQGNSA. The CDR3 is 15 residues long. Deletions cut 3 bases from V and 2 bases from J, with 13 bases between.

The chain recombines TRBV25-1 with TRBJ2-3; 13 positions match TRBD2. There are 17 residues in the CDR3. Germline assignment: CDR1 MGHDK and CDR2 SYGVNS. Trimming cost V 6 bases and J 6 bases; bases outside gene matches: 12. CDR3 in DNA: TGTGCCAGCAGCCGCCCCGGACTAGCGGGGGTCCGGGATACGCAGTATTTT. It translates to CASSRPGLAGVRDTQYF.

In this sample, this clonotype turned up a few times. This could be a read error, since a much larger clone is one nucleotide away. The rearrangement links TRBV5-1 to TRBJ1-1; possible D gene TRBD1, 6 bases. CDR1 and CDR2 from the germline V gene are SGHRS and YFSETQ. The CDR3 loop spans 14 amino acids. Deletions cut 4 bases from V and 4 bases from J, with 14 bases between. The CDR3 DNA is TGCGCCAGCAGCGTCGCAGGGGTAAGCACTGAAGCTTTCTTT. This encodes CASSVAGVSTEAFF.

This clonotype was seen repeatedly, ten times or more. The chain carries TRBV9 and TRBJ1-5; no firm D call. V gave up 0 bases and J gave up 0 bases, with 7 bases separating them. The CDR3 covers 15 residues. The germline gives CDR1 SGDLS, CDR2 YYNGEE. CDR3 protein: CASSVEAYSNQPQHF. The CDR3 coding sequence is TGTGCCAGCAGCGTAGAAGCTTATAGCAATCAGCCCCAGCATTTT.

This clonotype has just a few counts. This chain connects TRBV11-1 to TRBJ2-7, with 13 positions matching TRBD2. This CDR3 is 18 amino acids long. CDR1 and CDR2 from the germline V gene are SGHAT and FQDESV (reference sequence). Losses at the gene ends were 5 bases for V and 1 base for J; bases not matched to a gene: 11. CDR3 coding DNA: TGTGCCAGCAGCCGGACTAGCGGGGGACCCCTCAGATCCTACGAGCAGTACTTC. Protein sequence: CASSRTSGGPLRSYEQYF.